Following are 17 T cell receptor beta chains from one sample sequenced in a study of T-cell memory formation after mild COVID-19. TCRdb ran MiXCR on the 5' RACE reads and lists one entry per CDR3 protein. The top ten hold roughly an eighth of the sample, which has about 390,000 distinct CDR3 sequences, around 21% seen once. Material: PBMCs or a T cell subset sorted from them (not recorded which). The receptor set was obtained from an adult woman who had mild COVID-19 (a few samples of this study predate the infection). Cell type and time point are not known.

This clonotype was seen only a few times. The rearrangement uses TRBV5-1 and TRBJ2-7, with D tentatively TRBD1 or TRBD2 (5 bases each). Between the trimmed V and J ends, which lost 0 bases and 3 bases, there was a span of 10 bases. CDR3 length equals 14 residues. Per the germline V gene, CDR1 is SGHRS and CDR2 is YFSETQ. CDR3 loop: CASSLGDLNYEQYF. For the CDR3, the DNA is TGCGCCAGCAGCTTGGGGGACCTCAACTACGAGCAGTACTTC.

There are a few counts of this clonotype. The chain uses TRBV30 and TRBJ2-7; D perhaps matches TRBD2 (5 bases). V was cut by 2 bases and J by 3 bases, with 11 bases left in between. From germline, CDR1 is GTSNPN and CDR2 SVGIG (reference sequence). This CDR3 has 13 residues. CDR3 nucleotide sequence: TGTGCCTGGAGTCTGGGAGTTGGCTACGAGCAGTACTTC. Translating it yields CAWSLGVGYEQYF.

The CDR3 is CATSGGEGTGYGYTF. The CDR3 DNA sequence: TGTGCCACCAGTGGAGGAGAGGGGACCGGCTATGGCTACACCTTC. The chain uses TRBV24-1 and TRBJ1-2, with D possibly TRBD1 on 5 matching bases. V gave up 5 bases and J gave up 4 bases, with 16 bases separating them. This CDR3 comprises 15 residues. CDR1 KGHDR and CDR2 SFDVKD come from the germline V gene.

The chain couples TRBV5-1 to TRBJ1-2; TRBD1 agrees at 7 bases. This CDR3 has 14 amino acids. V lost 2 bases, J lost 6 bases, and 7 bases stayed unmatched. The V gene's germline CDR1 is SGHRS and CDR2 YFSETQ. Here the CDR3 DNA reads TGCGCCAGCAGCTTTGGAGGGGGCGGCGATGGCTACACCTTC. Translated: CASSFGGGGDGYTF.

The V call is TRBV6-4, the J call TRBJ1-1; D is undetermined. V lost 2 bases to trimming and J lost 5 bases, with 9 bases between them. The CDR3 runs to 13 residues. Germline V gene sequence: CDR1 MRHNA, CDR2 SNTAGT. For the CDR3, the DNA is TGTGCCAGCAGTGACCAGTACGGTACTGAAGCTTTCTTT. Its protein product is CASSDQYGTEAFF.

This clonotype has just a few counts. V and J are TRBV7-2 and TRBJ2-7; 14 nucleotides align to TRBD2. This CDR3 spans 15 amino acids. V lost 5 bases to trimming and J lost 7 bases; unmatched junction nucleotides: 7. The germline V gene encodes CDR1 SGHTA and CDR2 FQGNSA. The CDR3 DNA sequence: TGTGCCAGCAGCCCCCCGGGACTAGCGGGGGAAGAGCAGTACTTC. Protein product: CASSPPGLAGEEQYF.

The chain carries TRBV20-1 and TRBJ2-1; TRBD2 matches 11 bases. The V gene end was trimmed by 1 base and the J gene end by 9 bases; junction bases not matched to a gene: 11. The CDR3 covers 16 residues. Germline-derived CDR1 and CDR2 are DFQATT and SNEGSKA (reference sequence). CDR3 coding DNA: TGCAGTGCTAGAGGAGGGAGTAGCGGGGGGGCCGGTGAGCAGTTCTTC. Translation gives CSARGGSSGGAGEQFF.

Ten or more counts support this clonotype. V usage is TRBV6-1 and J usage is TRBJ2-7, with 12 nucleotides matching TRBD2. This CDR3 comprises 15 residues. Germline V CDR1 and CDR2: MNHNS, SASEGT. Trimming removed 6 bases from V and 4 bases from J; junction bases left unmatched: 7. CDR3 nucleotides: TGTGCCAGCAGAGACCGGACTAGCGGGGCTTACGAGCAGTACTTC. It encodes CASRDRTSGAYEQYF.

This clonotype has a handful of counts. The chain carries TRBV18 and TRBJ2-5, with no clear D. V was clipped by 2 bases and J by 3 bases, with 10 bases between them. Germline V gives CDR1 KGHSH, CDR2 LQKENI. The CDR3 contains 14 residues. This CDR3 reads CASSPTGQKETQYF. The CDR3 DNA reads TGTGCCAGCTCACCAACGGGCCAAAAAGAGACCCAGTACTTC.

This clonotype has a handful of counts. V and J are TRBV20-1 and TRBJ2-7; D is tentatively TRBD1 or TRBD2 (5 bases each). CDR3 length: 11 residues. CDR1 is DFQATT, CDR2 SNEGSKA, per germline (reference sequence). V lost 5 bases and J lost 3, with 8 bases in between. This CDR3 reads CSAEGNYEQYF. CDR3 in DNA: TGCAGTGCTGAGGGGAACTACGAGCAGTACTTC.

The rearrangement links TRBV12-3 or TRBV12-4 to TRBJ2-5; tentatively, D is TRBD2 (6 bases). CDR3 length equals 15 residues. V was pared by 6 bases and J by 1 base, with 15 bases between. The CDR3 nucleotides read TGTGCCAGCAGCCCCGGACGACTAGGCCAAGAGACCCAGTACTTC. Protein sequence: CASSPGRLGQETQYF.

V usage is TRBV4-1 and J usage is TRBJ2-1; D is ambiguous. V was trimmed by 4 bases and J by 5 bases, leaving 9 bases between them. The CDR3 sequence is 13 residues long. The germline gives CDR1 MGHRA, CDR2 YSYEKL. The CDR3 nucleotides read TGCGCCAGCAGCCTGCAAGTAAACAATGAGCAGTTCTTC. Its protein product is CASSLQVNNEQFF.

This clonotype has just a few counts. This sequence joins TRBV6-5 and TRBJ2-7, with 8 nucleotides matching TRBD2. The CDR3 spans 14 residues. Germline CDR1 MNHEY, CDR2 SVGAGI. Unmatched junction bases numbered 5, after V lost 5 bases and J lost 2 bases. The CDR3 protein is CASSRRGGPYEQYF. The CDR3 region has the DNA TGTGCCAGCAGTAGACGGGGGGGACCCTACGAGCAGTACTTC.

Concerning this clonotype itself: An end of the junction does not agree with germline; a read error may underlie this. The chain has TRBV7-7 and TRBJ1-2; perhaps TRBD1 as D (6 bases). Germline CDR1 is SSHAT and CDR2 is FNYEAQ (reference sequence). There are 13 residues in the CDR3. The CDR3 region is CASRGNSNYGYTF. The CDR3 DNA reads TGTGCTAGCAGGGGTAACTCGAACTATGGCTACACCTTC. The full variable domain, with the rest looked up from reference TRBV7-7 and TRBJ1-2, is GAGVSQSPRYKVTKRGQDVTLRCDPISSHATLYWYQQALGQGPEFLTYFNYEAQPDKSGLPSDRFSAERPEGSISTLTIQRTEQRDSAMYRCASRGNSNYGYTFGSGTRLTVV.

This chain connects TRBV4-1 to TRBJ2-3, with 12 bases aligning to TRBD2. The CDR3 sequence is 15 residues long. Germline CDR1 reads MGHRA; CDR2 reads YSYEKL. Losses at the gene ends were 8 bases for V and 5 bases for J; bases not matched to a gene: 8. CDR3 amino acids: CASSRTSGDLDTQYF. The DNA for the CDR3 is TGCGCCAGCTCTAGGACTAGCGGGGACCTAGATACGCAGTATTTT.

This clonotype has a handful of counts. The V call is TRBV6-5, the J call TRBJ2-1; the match to TRBD1 covers 8 bases. The CDR3 has 15 amino acids. Trimming took 7 bases from V and 9 from J; bases not matched to a gene: 14. Germline V lookup: CDR1 MNHEY, CDR2 SVGAGI. The CDR3 region has the DNA TGTGCCAGCACCGTATCAGGGGGCGGCTGGGGTGAGCAGTTCTTC. Translating gives CASTVSGGGWGEQFF.

This clonotype has just a few counts. V is TRBV4-3 and J is TRBJ2-7; TRBD1 or TRBD2 may be the D gene (5 bases each). Trimming took off 4 bases at V and 0 bases at J, with 10 bases between the two ends. The CDR3 is made up of 14 amino acids. Per germline, CDR1 LGHNA and CDR2 YSLEER. The CDR3 bases are TGCGCCAGCAGCCGGGACGCCTACTCCTACGAGCAGTACTTC. Residues: CASSRDAYSYEQYF.